Included here is one TCR beta chain sequence, with context. Antigen: not known. This sample was included in a study of cytomegalovirus exposure and HLA in healthy donors. Vbeta (60) and Jbeta (13) primers were used in the PCR. Per the authors' pipeline: Unique TCR beta chains totaled approximately 83 million in a later count, with about 11 million of them shared. Assay: immunoSEQ multiplex PCR; the TCRdb copy retains only in-frame clones and omits some. That table furnishes V, J and clone size, whereas the DNA furnished D and trimming. Of over 150,000 clones listed, approximately 80% are singletons. Per germline, CDR1 SGHNT and CDR2 YYREEE (reference sequence). This CDR3 comprises 14 residues. Trimming removed 0 bases at V and 7 bases at J, with 11 bases between. Broader study findings: A later analysis, which compared TCR beta chains of equal frequency, found the HLA-associated ones more clonally expanded. Associated with cytomegalovirus, according to the listing, were 150 to 200 TCR beta chains.

Though probably carrying unrecorded immune exposures, donors were nominally healthy at sampling. The chain recombines TRBV5-4 with TRBJ1-5; the D is unclear. Sequencing used PBMCs. This TCR was recovered from a boy younger than 18 in good health and CMV-seronegative. CDR3: CASSLGPGGQPQHF. The CDR3 DNA sequence: TGTGCCAGCAGCTTGGGACCCGGCGGCCAGCCCCAGCATTTT.